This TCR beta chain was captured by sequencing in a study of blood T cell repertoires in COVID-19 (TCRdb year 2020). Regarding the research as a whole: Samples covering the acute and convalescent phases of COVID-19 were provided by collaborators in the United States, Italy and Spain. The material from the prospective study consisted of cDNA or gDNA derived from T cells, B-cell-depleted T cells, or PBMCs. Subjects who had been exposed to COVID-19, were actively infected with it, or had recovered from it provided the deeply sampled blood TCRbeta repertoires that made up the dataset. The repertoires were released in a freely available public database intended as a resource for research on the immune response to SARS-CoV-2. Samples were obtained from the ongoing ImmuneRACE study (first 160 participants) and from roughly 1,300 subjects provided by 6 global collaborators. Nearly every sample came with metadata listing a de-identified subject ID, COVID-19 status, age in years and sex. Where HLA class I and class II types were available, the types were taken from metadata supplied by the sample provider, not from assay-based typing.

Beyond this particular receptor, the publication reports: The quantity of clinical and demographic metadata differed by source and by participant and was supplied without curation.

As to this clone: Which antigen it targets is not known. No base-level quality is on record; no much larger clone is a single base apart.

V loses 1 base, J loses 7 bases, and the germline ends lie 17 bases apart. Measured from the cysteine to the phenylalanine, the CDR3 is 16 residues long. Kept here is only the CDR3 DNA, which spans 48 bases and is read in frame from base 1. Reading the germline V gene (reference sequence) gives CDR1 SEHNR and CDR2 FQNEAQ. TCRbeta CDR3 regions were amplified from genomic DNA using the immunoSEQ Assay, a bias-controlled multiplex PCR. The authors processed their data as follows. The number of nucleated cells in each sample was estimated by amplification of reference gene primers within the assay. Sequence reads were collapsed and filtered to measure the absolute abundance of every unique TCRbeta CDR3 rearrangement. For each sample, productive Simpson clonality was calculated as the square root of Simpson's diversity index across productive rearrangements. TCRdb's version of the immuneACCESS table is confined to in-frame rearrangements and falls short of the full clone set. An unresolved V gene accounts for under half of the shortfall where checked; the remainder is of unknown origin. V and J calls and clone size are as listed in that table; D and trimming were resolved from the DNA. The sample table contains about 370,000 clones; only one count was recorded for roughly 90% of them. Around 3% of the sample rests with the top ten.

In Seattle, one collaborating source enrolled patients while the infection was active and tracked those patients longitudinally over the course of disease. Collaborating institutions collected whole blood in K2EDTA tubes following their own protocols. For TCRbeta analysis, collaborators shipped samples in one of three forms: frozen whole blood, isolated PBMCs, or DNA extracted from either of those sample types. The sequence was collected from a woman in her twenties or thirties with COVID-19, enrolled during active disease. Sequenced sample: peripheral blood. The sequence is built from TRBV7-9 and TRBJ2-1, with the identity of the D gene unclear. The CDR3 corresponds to CASSLGTSAPRNEQFF. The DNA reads TGTGCCAGCAGCTTAGGAACGAGCGCTCCAAGGAATGAGCAGTTCTTC.